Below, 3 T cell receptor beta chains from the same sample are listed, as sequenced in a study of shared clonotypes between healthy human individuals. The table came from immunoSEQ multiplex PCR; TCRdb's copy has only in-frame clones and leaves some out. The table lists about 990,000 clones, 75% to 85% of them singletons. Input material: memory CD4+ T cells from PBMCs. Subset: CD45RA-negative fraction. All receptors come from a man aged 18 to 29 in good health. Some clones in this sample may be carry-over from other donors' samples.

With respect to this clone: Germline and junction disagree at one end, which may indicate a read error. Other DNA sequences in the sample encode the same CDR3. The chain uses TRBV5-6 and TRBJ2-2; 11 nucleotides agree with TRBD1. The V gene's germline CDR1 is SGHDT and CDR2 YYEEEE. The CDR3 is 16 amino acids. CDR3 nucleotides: TGTGCTAGCAGCTTGGACAGGGGGCTTAACACCGGGGAGCTGTTTTTT. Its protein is CASSLDRGLNTGELFF.

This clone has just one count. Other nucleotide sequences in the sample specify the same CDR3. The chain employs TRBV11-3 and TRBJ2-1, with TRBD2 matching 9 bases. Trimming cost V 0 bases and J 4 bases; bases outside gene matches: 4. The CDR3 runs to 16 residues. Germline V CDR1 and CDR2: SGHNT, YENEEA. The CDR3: CASSLEGTSSYNEQFF. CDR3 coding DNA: TGTGCCAGCAGCTTAGAAGGGACTAGCAGTTACAATGAGCAGTTCTTC.

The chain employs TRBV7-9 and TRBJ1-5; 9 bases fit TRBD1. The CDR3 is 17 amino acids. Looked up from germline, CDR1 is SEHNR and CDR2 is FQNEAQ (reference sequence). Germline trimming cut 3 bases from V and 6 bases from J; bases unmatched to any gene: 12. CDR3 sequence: CASSFGQGTGFGQPQHF. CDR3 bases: TGTGCCAGCAGCTTCGGACAGGGGACCGGATTTGGTCAGCCCCAGCATTTT.